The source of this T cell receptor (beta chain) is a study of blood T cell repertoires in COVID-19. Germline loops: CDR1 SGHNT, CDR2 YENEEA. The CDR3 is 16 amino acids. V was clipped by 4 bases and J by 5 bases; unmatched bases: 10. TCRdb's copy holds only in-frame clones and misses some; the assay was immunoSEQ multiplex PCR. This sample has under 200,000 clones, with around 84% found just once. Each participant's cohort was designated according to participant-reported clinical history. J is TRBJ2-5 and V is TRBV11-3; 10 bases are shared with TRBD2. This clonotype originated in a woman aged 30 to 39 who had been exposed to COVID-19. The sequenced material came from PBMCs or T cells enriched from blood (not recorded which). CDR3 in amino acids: CASSSALAGGCETQYF. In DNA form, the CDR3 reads TGTGCCAGCAGCTCCGCTTTAGCGGGGGGATGTGAGACCCAGTACTTC.